These T cell receptor beta chains were read from a single sample in a study of blood T cell repertoires in COVID-19. Some clones are missing from TCRdb's copy, which holds only in-frame ones; the method was immunoSEQ multiplex PCR. There are 160,000 or so clones in the sample; over 85% occur only once, and about 2% lies in the top ten. The sample was peripheral blood. The source is a woman aged 55-69 years with COVID-19, enrolled during active disease. The CDR3 runs from the conserved cysteine through the conserved F or W. A D gene is named only where the DNA matches it firmly. Part of the rows lack a size; the others show once, few, many or a class for expanded clones.

clone size: -
V gene: TRBV20-1
D gene: -
J gene: TRBJ1-1
CDR3 protein: CSGGGREAFF
CDR3 DNA: TGCAGTGGGGGGGGTCGTGAAGCTTTCTTT

clone size: -
V gene: TRBV5-1
D gene: -
J gene: TRBJ1-1
CDR3 protein: CASGPSGNTEAFF
CDR3 DNA: TGCGCCAGCGGCCCCTCGGGGAACACTGAAGCTTTCTTT

clone size: -
V gene: TRBV20-1
D gene: TRBD1
J gene: TRBJ1-1
CDR3 protein: CRGTENTEAFF
CDR3 DNA: TGCAGAGGGACAGAGAACACTGAAGCTTTCTTT

clone size: -
V gene: TRBV6-6
D gene: -
J gene: TRBJ2-5
CDR3 protein: CASTLGRSQETQYF
CDR3 DNA: TGTGCCAGCACCCTGGGGAGGAGCCAAGAGACCCAGTACTTC

clone size: -
V gene: TRBV30
D gene: -
J gene: TRBJ1-3
CDR3 protein: CAWSPGGSGNTIYF
CDR3 DNA: TGTGCCTGGAGTCCAGGAGGGTCTGGAAACACCATATATTTT

clone size: -
V gene: TRBV4-2
D gene: TRBD1
J gene: TRBJ1-4
CDR3 protein: CASSHRGSDEKLFF
CDR3 DNA: TGTGCCAGCAGCCACAGGGGGAGTGATGAAAAACTGTTTTTT

clone size: -
V gene: TRBV7-2
D gene: -
J gene: TRBJ1-6
CDR3 protein: CASSYDRTITLHF
CDR3 DNA: TGTGCCAGCAGCTACGACAGGACCATCACCCTCCACTTT

clone size: -
V gene: TRBV19
D gene: -
J gene: TRBJ1-4
CDR3 protein: CASSPKRANEKLFF
CDR3 DNA: TGTGCCAGTAGCCCGAAGAGGGCTAATGAAAAACTGTTTTTT

clone size: -
V gene: TRBV19
D gene: -
J gene: TRBJ1-2
CDR3 protein: CASSAPGAGADYGYTF
CDR3 DNA: TGTGCCAGTAGTGCCCCCGGAGCAGGGGCTGACTATGGCTACACCTTC

clone size: -
V gene: TRBV14
D gene: -
J gene: TRBJ1-1
CDR3 protein: CASSQVRAGNTEAFF
CDR3 DNA: TGTGCCAGCAGCCAAGTAAGGGCGGGGAACACTGAAGCTTTCTTT

clone size: -
V gene: TRBV5-4
D gene: TRBD1
J gene: TRBJ2-3
CDR3 protein: CASSLGGTRTDTQYF
CDR3 DNA: TGTGCCAGCAGCCTAGGGGGCACCCGCACAGATACGCAGTATTTT

clone size: once
V gene: TRBV6-2/TRBV6-3
D gene: -
J gene: TRBJ1-5
CDR3 protein: CASSYPRAGNQPQHF
CDR3 DNA: TGTGCCAGCAGTTACCCCAGGGCGGGCAATCAGCCCCAGCATTTT

clone size: -
V gene: TRBV6-5
D gene: TRBD2
J gene: TRBJ2-3
CDR3 protein: CASRAAGGWDTQYF
CDR3 DNA: TGTGCCAGCAGAGCTGCGGGGGGCTGGGATACGCAGTATTTT

clone size: -
V gene: TRBV6-5
D gene: TRBD1
J gene: TRBJ2-3
CDR3 protein: CASSYGQGGDTQYF
CDR3 DNA: TGTGCCAGCAGTTACGGACAGGGGGGAGATACGCAGTATTTT

clone size: once
V gene: TRBV7-9
D gene: -
J gene: TRBJ1-6
CDR3 protein: CASSLRGTNSPLHF
CDR3 DNA: TGTGCCAGCAGCTTAAGGGGTACTAATTCACCCCTCCACTTT

clone size: -
V gene: TRBV4-2
D gene: -
J gene: TRBJ1-3
CDR3 protein: CASSQDRTRGSNTIYF
CDR3 DNA: TGTGCCAGCAGCCAAGATCGGACAAGGGGCAGCAACACCATATATTTT

clone size: -
V gene: TRBV2
D gene: -
J gene: TRBJ1-1
CDR3 protein: CASTTGFGTEAFF
CDR3 DNA: TGTGCCAGCACCACAGGGTTTGGCACTGAAGCTTTCTTT

clone size: -
V gene: TRBV30
D gene: TRBD1
J gene: TRBJ1-1
CDR3 protein: CAWSDRQGEEAFF
CDR3 DNA: TGTGCCTGGAGTGACCGACAGGGGGAGGAAGCTTTCTTT

clone size: -
V gene: TRBV27
D gene: -
J gene: TRBJ2-7
CDR3 protein: CASSLRGPYEQYF
CDR3 DNA: TGTGCCAGCAGTTTAAGGGGCCCCTACGAGCAGTACTTC

clone size: -
V gene: TRBV5-1
D gene: TRBD2
J gene: TRBJ2-1
CDR3 protein: CASSRLGGGTVEQFF
CDR3 DNA: TGCGCCAGCAGTCGCCTGGGCGGGGGGACGGTTGAGCAGTTCTTC

clone size: once
V gene: TRBV9
D gene: -
J gene: TRBJ1-5
CDR3 protein: CASSVVLQPQHF
CDR3 DNA: TGTGCCAGCAGCGTAGTTCTTCAGCCCCAGCATTTT

clone size: -
V gene: TRBV9
D gene: TRBD1
J gene: TRBJ1-1
CDR3 protein: CASSGGQGVNTEAFF
CDR3 DNA: TGTGCCAGCAGCGGGGGACAGGGGGTGAACACTGAAGCTTTCTTT

clone size: -
V gene: TRBV11-2
D gene: -
J gene: TRBJ1-1
CDR3 protein: CASSLDRNTEAFF
CDR3 DNA: TGTGCCAGCAGCCTGGACAGGAACACTGAAGCTTTCTTT

clone size: -
V gene: TRBV2
D gene: TRBD2
J gene: TRBJ2-1
CDR3 protein: CASSEEGRVAGGELF
CDR3 DNA: TGTGCCAGCAGTGAAGAGGGCCGGGTAGCGGGGGGGGAACTCTTC

clone size: -
V gene: TRBV4-3
D gene: TRBD1
J gene: TRBJ1-2
CDR3 protein: CASSRADTGGYGYTF
CDR3 DNA: TGCGCCAGCAGCCGCGCGGATACAGGGGGCTATGGCTACACCTTC

clone size: -
V gene: TRBV30
D gene: -
J gene: TRBJ1-2
CDR3 protein: CAWSVGGYGYTF
CDR3 DNA: TGTGCCTGGAGTGTAGGAGGGTATGGCTACACCTTC